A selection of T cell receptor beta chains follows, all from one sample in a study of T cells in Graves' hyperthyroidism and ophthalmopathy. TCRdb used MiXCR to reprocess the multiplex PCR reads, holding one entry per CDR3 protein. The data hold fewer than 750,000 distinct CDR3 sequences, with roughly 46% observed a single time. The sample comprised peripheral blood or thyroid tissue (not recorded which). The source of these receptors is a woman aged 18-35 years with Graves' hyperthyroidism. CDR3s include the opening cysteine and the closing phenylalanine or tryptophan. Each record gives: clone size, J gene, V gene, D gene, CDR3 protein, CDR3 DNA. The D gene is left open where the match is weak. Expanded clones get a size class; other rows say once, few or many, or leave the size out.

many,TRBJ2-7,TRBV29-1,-,CSVAMGSFYEQYF,TGCAGCGTTGCGATGGGCAGCTTCTACGAGCAGTACTTC
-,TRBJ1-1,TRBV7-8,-,CASSLTVPTEAFF,TGTGCCAGCAGCTTGACAGTTCCCACTGAAGCTTTCTTT
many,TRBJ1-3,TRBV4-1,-,CASSLTSGNTIYF,TGCGCCAGCAGCCTGACATCTGGAAACACCATATATTTT
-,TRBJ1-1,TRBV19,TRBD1,CASSMDGTGGEGTEAFF,TGTGCCAGTAGTATGGACGGGACAGGGGGTGAGGGCACTGAAGCTTTCTTT
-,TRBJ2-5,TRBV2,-,CASRSSGRPQETQYF,TGTGCCAGCAGGAGTTCGGGACGGCCTCAAGAGACCCAGTACTTC
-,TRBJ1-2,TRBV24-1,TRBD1,CASAPDRGGGYTF,TGTGCCAGCGCCCCGGACAGGGGTGGTGGCTACACCTTC
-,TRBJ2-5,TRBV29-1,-,CSVEERAGETQYF,TGCAGCGTTGAAGAAAGGGCGGGAGAGACCCAGTACTTC
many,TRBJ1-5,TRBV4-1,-,CASSQAAPDSNQPQHF,TGCGCCAGCAGCCAAGCAGCCCCGGACAGCAATCAGCCCCAGCATTTT
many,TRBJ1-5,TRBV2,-,CASSEGVPQHF,TGTGCCAGCAGTGAAGGAGTGCCCCAGCATTTT
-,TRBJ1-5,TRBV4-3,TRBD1,CASSLAEQGSNQPQHF,TGCGCCAGCAGCTTAGCTGAACAGGGGAGCAATCAGCCCCAGCATTTT
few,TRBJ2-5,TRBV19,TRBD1,CASGTAQETQYF,TGTGCCAGTGGGACAGCCCAAGAGACCCAGTACTTC
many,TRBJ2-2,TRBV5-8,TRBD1,CASSPDGQGHNTGELFF,TGTGCCAGCAGCCCAGACGGACAGGGGCATAACACCGGGGAGCTGTTTTTT
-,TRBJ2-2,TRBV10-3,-,CAIISTSGELFF,TGTGCCATCATCTCGACTAGCGGGGAGCTGTTTTTT
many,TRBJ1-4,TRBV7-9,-,CASSPYSGEKLFF,TGTGCCAGCAGCCCTTACAGTGGCGAAAAACTGTTTTTT
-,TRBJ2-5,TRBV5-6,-,CASSMTAAEETQYF,TGTGCCAGCAGCATGACAGCAGCGGAGGAGACCCAGTACTTC
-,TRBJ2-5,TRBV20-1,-,CSAVQETQYF,TGCAGTGCTGTCCAAGAGACCCAGTACTTC
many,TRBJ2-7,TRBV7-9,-,CASSGRAYEQYF,TGTGCCAGCAGCGGACGAGCCTACGAGCAGTACTTC
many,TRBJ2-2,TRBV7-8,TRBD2,CASSLDSGSDTGELFF,TGTGCCAGCAGCTTAGATAGCGGGAGTGACACCGGGGAGCTGTTTTTT
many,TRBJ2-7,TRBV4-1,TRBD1,CASSHLIGDSKKGEQYF,TGCGCCAGCAGCCACCTGATCGGGGACAGCAAAAAGGGCGAGCAGTACTTC
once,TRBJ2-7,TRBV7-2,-,CASNKAGVYYEQYF,TGTGCCAGCAACAAGGCAGGGGTGTACTACGAGCAGTACTTC
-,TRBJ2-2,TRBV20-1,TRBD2,CSARDQAGGELFF,TGCAGTGCTAGAGATCAAGCGGGAGGGGAGCTGTTTTTT
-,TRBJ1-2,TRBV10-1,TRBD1,CASRTRTGGYGYTF,TGCGCCAGCAGGACGAGGACAGGGGGCTATGGCTACACCTTC
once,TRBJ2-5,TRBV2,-,CASSETTTSASRQTQYF,TGTGCCAGCAGTGAAACTACCACGTCGGCCTCCCGGCAGACCCAGTACTTC
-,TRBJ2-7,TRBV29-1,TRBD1,CSVSYGTEGASEQYF,TGCAGCGTCTCTTATGGTACTGAGGGGGCCTCCGAGCAGTACTTC
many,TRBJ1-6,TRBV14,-,CASSQPSSYNSPLHF,TGTGCCAGCAGCCAACCGAGCTCCTATAATTCACCCCTCCACTTT
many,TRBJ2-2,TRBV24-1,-,CATSDFGPRTRNTGELFF,TGTGCCACCAGTGATTTCGGACCTAGGACGCGGAACACCGGGGAGCTGTTTTTT
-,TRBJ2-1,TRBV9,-,CASSVATGNEQFF,TGTGCCAGCAGCGTAGCTACGGGGAATGAGCAGTTCTTC
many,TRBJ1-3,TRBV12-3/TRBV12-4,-,CASVSWQGSLGNTVYF,TGTGCCAGCGTCAGCTGGCAGGGATCGTTGGGAAACACCGTATATTTT
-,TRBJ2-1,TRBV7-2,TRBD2,CASSRDYRPNEQFF,TGTGCCAGCAGCAGGGACTACCGACCCAATGAGCAGTTCTTC
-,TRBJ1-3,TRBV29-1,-,CSLVPEATSGNTIYF,TGCAGCTTGGTCCCTGAGGCTACCTCTGGAAACACCATATATTTT